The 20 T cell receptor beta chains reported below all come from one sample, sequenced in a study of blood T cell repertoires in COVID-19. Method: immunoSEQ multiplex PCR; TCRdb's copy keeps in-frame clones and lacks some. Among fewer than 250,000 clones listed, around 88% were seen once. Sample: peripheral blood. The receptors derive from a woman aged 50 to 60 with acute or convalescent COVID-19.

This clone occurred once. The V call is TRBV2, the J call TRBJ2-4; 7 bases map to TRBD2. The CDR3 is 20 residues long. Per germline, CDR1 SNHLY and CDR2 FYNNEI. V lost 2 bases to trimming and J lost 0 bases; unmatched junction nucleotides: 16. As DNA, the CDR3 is TGTGCCAGCAGTGAACGGGTGGCTAGCGGAACAATTCTAGCCAAAAACATTCAGTACTTC. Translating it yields CASSERVASGTILAKNIQYF.

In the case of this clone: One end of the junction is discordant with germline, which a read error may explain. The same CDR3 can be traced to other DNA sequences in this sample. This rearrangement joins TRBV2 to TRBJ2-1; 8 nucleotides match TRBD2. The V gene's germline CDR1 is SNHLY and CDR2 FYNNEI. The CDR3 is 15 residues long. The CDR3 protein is CASSGGTRAYNEQFF. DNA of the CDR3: TGTGCCAGCAGTGGCGGGACTAGGGCCTATAATGAGCAGTTCTTC.

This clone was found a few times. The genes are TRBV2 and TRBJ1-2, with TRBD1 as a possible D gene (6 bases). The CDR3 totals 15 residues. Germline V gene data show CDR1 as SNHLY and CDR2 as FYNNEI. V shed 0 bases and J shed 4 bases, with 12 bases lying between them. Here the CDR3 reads CASSEARGTIYGYTF. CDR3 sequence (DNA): TGTGCCAGCAGTGAAGCGCGGGGGACAATCTATGGCTACACCTTC.

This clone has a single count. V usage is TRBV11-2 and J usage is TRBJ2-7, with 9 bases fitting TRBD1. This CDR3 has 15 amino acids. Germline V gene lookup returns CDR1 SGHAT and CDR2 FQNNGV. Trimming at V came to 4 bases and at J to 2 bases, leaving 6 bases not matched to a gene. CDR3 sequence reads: CASSSLRDRAYEQYF. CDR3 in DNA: TGTGCCAGCAGCTCCCTCCGGGACAGGGCCTACGAGCAGTACTTC.

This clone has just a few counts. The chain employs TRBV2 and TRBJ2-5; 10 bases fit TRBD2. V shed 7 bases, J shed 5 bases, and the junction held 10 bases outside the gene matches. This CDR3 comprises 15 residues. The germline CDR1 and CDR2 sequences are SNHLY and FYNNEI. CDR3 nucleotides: TGTGCCAGCAATCTAGCGGGAGAACGAGGGGAGACCCAGTACTTC. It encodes CASNLAGERGETQYF.

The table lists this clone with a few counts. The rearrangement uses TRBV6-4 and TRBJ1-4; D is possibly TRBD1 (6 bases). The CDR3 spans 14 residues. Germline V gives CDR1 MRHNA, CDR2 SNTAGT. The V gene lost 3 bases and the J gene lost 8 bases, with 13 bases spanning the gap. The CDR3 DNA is TGTGCCAGCAGTGATCACAGGGATCGGGAAAAACTGTTTTTT. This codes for CASSDHRDREKLFF.

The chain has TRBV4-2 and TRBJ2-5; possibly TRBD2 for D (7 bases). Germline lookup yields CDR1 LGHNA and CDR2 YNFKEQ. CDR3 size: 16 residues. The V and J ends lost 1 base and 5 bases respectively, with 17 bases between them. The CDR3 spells CASSQGGGSDRETQYF. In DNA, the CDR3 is TGTGCCAGCAGCCAAGGGGGCGGGAGCGACAGGGAGACCCAGTACTTC.

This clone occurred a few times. The DNA for the CDR3 is TGTGCCAGCAGCTTACAGGGGAGCACAGATACGCAGTATTTT. Protein: CASSLQGSTDTQYF. V gene TRBV7-2 combines with J gene TRBJ2-3; possibly TRBD1 for D (6 bases). Deletions cut 2 bases from V and 0 bases from J, with 6 bases between. In germline, CDR1 is SGHTA, CDR2 FQGNSA. The CDR3 contains 14 residues.

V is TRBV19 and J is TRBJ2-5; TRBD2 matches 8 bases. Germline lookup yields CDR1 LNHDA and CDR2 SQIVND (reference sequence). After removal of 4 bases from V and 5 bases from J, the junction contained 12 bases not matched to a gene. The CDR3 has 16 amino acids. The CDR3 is CASSTVLAGGRETQYF. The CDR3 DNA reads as TGTGCCAGTAGTACGGTCCTGGCGGGAGGACGGGAGACCCAGTACTTC.

The DNA of the CDR3 is TGCGCCAGCAGCTCTCAGGGAGGTTGGACAGATACGCAGTATTTT. It specifies CASSSQGGWTDTQYF. The chain is built from TRBV5-1 and TRBJ2-3, with a tentative D call TRBD2 (6 bases). V was shortened by 3 bases and J by 3 bases, with 14 bases between the two germline ends. The CDR3 covers 15 residues. The germline gives CDR1 SGHRS, CDR2 YFSETQ.

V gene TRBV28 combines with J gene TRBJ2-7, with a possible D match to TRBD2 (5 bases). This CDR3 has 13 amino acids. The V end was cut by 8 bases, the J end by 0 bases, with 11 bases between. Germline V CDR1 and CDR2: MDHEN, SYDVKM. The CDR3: CASSPGSSYEQYF. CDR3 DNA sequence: TGTGCCAGCTCTCCGGGAAGCTCCTACGAGCAGTACTTC.

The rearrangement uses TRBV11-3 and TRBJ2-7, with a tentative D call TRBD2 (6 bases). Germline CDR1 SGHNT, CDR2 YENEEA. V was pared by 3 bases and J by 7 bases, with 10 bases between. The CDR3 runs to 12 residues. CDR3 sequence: CASSFPGGEQYF. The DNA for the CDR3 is TGTGCCAGCAGCTTCCCCGGGGGTGAGCAGTACTTC. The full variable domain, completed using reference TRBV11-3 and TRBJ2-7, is EAGVVQSPRYKIIEKKQPVAFWCNPISGHNTLYWYLQNLGQGPELLIRYENEEAVDDSQLPKDRFSAERLKGVDSTLKIQPAELGDSAVYLCASSFPGGEQYFGPGTRLTVT.

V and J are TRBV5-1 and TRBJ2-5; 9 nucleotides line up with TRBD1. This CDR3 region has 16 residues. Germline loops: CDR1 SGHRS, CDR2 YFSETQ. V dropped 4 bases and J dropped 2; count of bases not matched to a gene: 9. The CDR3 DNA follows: TGCGCCAGCAGCCTACAGGGGGCGACATGGCAAGAGACCCAGTACTTC. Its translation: CASSLQGATWQETQYF.

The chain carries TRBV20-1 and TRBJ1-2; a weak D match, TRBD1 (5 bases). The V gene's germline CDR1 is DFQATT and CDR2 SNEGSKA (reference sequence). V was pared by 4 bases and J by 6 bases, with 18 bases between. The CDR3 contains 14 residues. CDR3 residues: CSAIEPGTQHGYTF. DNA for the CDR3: TGCAGTGCTATTGAGCCCGGGACTCAGCATGGCTACACCTTC.

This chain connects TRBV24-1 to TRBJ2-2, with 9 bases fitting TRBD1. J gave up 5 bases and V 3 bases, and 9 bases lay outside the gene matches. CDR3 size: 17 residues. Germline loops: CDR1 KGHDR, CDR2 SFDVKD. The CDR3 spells CATSDGQGYLGTGELFF. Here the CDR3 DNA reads TGTGCCACCAGTGATGGACAGGGGTATTTGGGGACCGGGGAGCTGTTTTTT.

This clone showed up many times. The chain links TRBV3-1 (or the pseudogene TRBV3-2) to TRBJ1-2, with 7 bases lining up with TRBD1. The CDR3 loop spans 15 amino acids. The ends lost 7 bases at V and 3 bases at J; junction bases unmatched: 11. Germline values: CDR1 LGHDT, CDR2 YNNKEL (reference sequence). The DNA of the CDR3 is TGTGCCAGCAATAAGGGGGCAGCAAGGGACTATGGCTACACCTTC. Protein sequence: CASNKGAARDYGYTF.

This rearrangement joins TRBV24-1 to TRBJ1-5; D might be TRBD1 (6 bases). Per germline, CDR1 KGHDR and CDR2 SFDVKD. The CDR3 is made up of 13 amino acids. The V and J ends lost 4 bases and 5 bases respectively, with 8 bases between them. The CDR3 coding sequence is TGTGCCACCAGTGAACAGGGCGATCAGCCCCAGCATTTT. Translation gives CATSEQGDQPQHF.

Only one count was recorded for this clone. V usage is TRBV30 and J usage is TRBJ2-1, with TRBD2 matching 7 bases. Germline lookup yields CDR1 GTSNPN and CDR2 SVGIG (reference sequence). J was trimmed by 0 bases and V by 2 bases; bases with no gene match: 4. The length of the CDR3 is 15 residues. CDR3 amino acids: CAWSNGGSSYNEQFF. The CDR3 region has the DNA TGTGCCTGGAGTAACGGCGGGAGCTCCTACAATGAGCAGTTCTTC.

CDR3 sequence reads: CSARVGGTQYF. For the CDR3, the DNA is TGCAGTGCTAGAGTGGGGGGGACCCAGTACTTC. The genes are TRBV20-1 and TRBJ2-5; tentative D call: TRBD2 (6 bases). V was clipped by 1 base and J by 7 bases, with 7 bases between them. The length of the CDR3 is 11 residues. Germline lookup yields CDR1 DFQATT and CDR2 SNEGSKA (reference sequence).

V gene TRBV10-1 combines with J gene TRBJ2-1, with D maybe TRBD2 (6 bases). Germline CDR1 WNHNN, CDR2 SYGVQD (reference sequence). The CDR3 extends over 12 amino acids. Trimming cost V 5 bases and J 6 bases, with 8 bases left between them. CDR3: CASSWTTNEQFF. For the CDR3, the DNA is TGCGCCAGCAGTTGGACTACCAATGAGCAGTTCTTC.